A selection of T cell receptor beta chains follows, all from one sample in a study of OX40 agonist ivuxolimab in advanced cancers. This table comes from immunoSEQ multiplex PCR, and its TCRdb copy is limited to in-frame clones, with some not included. The data contain tens of thousands of clones, 82% of them singletons. Here the sequenced sample was CD4+ or CD8+ T cells sorted from blood, taken in a trial of the OX40 agonist ivuxolimab. The receptors here all came from an adult with an advanced solid tumor such as melanoma, head and neck, liver or kidney cancer. CDR3s include the opening cysteine and the closing phenylalanine or tryptophan. D genes are given only for firm matches. Size is omitted from some rows. Given values are once, few, many or a class for expanded clones.

J	V	D	size	DNA	CDR3
TRBJ1-6	TRBV14	.	.	TGTGCCAGCAGCCAAGTGTTGGGCTCACCCCTCCACTTT	CASSQVLGSPLHF
TRBJ2-3	TRBV7-3	TRBD2	.	TGTGCCAGCAGCTGGTCGGGAGGGAAAGATACGCAGTATTTT	CASSWSGGKDTQYF
TRBJ2-6	TRBV11-2	.	.	TGTGCCAGCAGCTTAGTATCCGGGATCTCTGGGGCCAACGTCCTGACTTTC	CASSLVSGISGANVLTF
TRBJ2-1	TRBV11-2	TRBD2	.	TGTGCCAGCAGCCCGACTAGCGGGGTTGTCAATGAGCAGTTCTTC	CASSPTSGVVNEQFF
TRBJ1-1	TRBV27	TRBD1	few	TGTGCCAGCAGTCCCCCCGGGGACAGAGTCATGAACACTGAAGCTTTCTTT	CASSPPGDRVMNTEAFF
TRBJ2-4	TRBV7-9	.	.	TGTGCCAGCAGCTTAGCTCAAGGAGCCAAAAACATTCAGTACTTC	CASSLAQGAKNIQYF
TRBJ2-2	TRBV30	.	.	TGTGCCTGGAGTGTAGGGCAGAACACCGGGGAGCTGTTTTTT	CAWSVGQNTGELFF
TRBJ2-5	TRBV29-1	TRBD2	.	TGCAGGGGGGGGAACCAAGAGACCCAGTACTTC	CRGGNQETQYF
TRBJ2-7	TRBV6-5	TRBD2	.	TGTGCCAGCAGCTACCTAGCGGGAGGGATCTACGAGCAGTACTTC	CASSYLAGGIYEQYF
TRBJ2-3	TRBV5-1	.	.	TGCGCCAGCAGCCGACGGGGGGCCGGGTCAGATACGCAGTATTTT	CASSRRGAGSDTQYF
TRBJ1-5	TRBV9	TRBD1	few	TGTGCCAGCAGCGTTACAGGGGACGGTCAGCCCCAGCATTTT	CASSVTGDGQPQHF
TRBJ2-1	TRBV4-1	TRBD2	.	TGCGCCAGCAGCCAAGAAAGGTCTAGCGGGAGTTACAATGAGCAGTTCTTC	CASSQERSSGSYNEQFF
TRBJ1-3	TRBV7-2	.	.	TGTGCCAGCAGCTTCGCCTGGGACCCCGGAAACACCATATATTTT	CASSFAWDPGNTIYF
TRBJ2-2	TRBV4-3	TRBD2	few	TGCGCCAGCAGCCAAGAGCTAGCGGGGGGGCGCGGCACCGGGGAGCTGTTTTTT	CASSQELAGGRGTGELFF
TRBJ2-1	TRBV11-2	TRBD1	.	TGTGCCAGCAGCCCTCTCGGACAGGCTTACAATGAGCAGTTCTTC	CASSPLGQAYNEQFF
TRBJ2-5	TRBV5-1	.	once	TGCGCCAGCACCCTCAGGGCCGCACAAGAGACCCAGTACTTC	CASTLRAAQETQYF
TRBJ2-1	TRBV18	TRBD1	.	TGTGCCAGCTCACAGAGGACAGGGCCTAGCTCCTACAATGAGCAGTTCTTC	CASSQRTGPSSYNEQFF
TRBJ2-1	TRBV29-1	TRBD2	.	TGCAGCGTACCCGGGACTAGCGGGAGTACCTACAATGAGCAGTTCTTC	CSVPGTSGSTYNEQFF
TRBJ2-2	TRBV11-2	.	few	TGTGCCAGCAGCCAAACATTGGGAGCGGTGAACACCGGGGAGCTGTTTTTT	CASSQTLGAVNTGELFF
TRBJ1-4	TRBV5-1	TRBD1	.	TGCGCCAGCAGCTTGGAGGGGACAGGGGATGAAAAACTGTTTTTT	CASSLEGTGDEKLFF
TRBJ1-4	TRBV7-9	.	.	TGTGCCAGCAGTCCTAGGGTTGGGGCTAATGAAAAACTGTTTTTT	CASSPRVGANEKLFF
TRBJ1-1	TRBV6-1	.	once	TGTGCCAGCAGTGAAAATCAGGGTCGGGGCCCTGAAGCTTTCTTT	CASSENQGRGPEAFF
TRBJ2-5	TRBV18	.	.	TGTGCCAGCTCACCTGTGGGCCCGAAGATAGAGACCCAGTACTTC	CASSPVGPKIETQYF
TRBJ2-5	TRBV18	.	.	TGTGCCAGCTCACCACCCGATGTGGTGACAGGACAAGAGACCCAGTACTTC	CASSPPDVVTGQETQYF
TRBJ1-5	TRBV7-9	.	.	TGTGCCAGCAGCCCAGGTGTGGATCAGCCCCAGCATTTT	CASSPGVDQPQHF
TRBJ2-7	TRBV7-6	.	.	TGTGCCAGCAGCCCCGGTGGGTCGGAGTACGAGCAGTACTTC	CASSPGGSEYEQYF
TRBJ1-4	TRBV9	.	.	TGTGCCAGCAGCATTGGCGGGAGAAGGAATGAAAAACTGTTTTTT	CASSIGGRRNEKLFF
TRBJ2-7	TRBV11-2	TRBD1	.	TGTGCCAGCAGCACCGGGACAGATTACGAGCAGTACTTC	CASSTGTDYEQYF
TRBJ1-2	TRBV7-8	.	.	TGTGCCAGCAGCCTACAGCAGGGTCGAGATGGCTACACCTTC	CASSLQQGRDGYTF
TRBJ2-2	TRBV11-1	.	.	TGTGCCAGCAGCTCCGAAGAAAACCGGGACATGACGAACACCGGGGAGCTGTTTTTT	CASSSEENRDMTNTGELFF
TRBJ2-1	TRBV19	.	.	TGTGCCACCCTAGAAGGGCCATGGAATGAGCAGTTCTTC	CATLEGPWNEQFF
TRBJ1-2	TRBV27	TRBD1	.	TGTGCCACCTTGGGGGACAGGCCTTATGGCTACACCTTC	CATLGDRPYGYTF
TRBJ2-7	TRBV18	TRBD1	.	TGTGCCAGCTCGGGGACAGAGACCACCTACGAGCAGTACTTC	CASSGTETTYEQYF
TRBJ2-1	TRBV6-5	TRBD1	.	TGTGCCAGCAGGGACGCAGGGGGCAAGTACAATGAGCAGTTCTTC	CASRDAGGKYNEQFF
TRBJ1-6	TRBV27	.	once	TGTGCCAGCAGGAAGGCGGGGGCGCGTAATTCACCCCTCCACTTT	CASRKAGARNSPLHF
TRBJ2-7	TRBV2	TRBD2	.	TGTGCCAGCATACTAGCGGACGAGCAGTACTTC	CASILADEQYF
TRBJ2-3	TRBV5-1	TRBD1	.	TGCGCCAGCAGCTTGGGTTTTCAGACAGGGGGCGCAGATACGCAGTATTTT	CASSLGFQTGGADTQYF
TRBJ2-7	TRBV30	.	.	TGTGCCTGGAGTCGCAGGGCCCTTCAGTACTTC	CAWSRRALQYF
TRBJ1-5	TRBV7-2	.	.	TGTGCCAGCAGCTTAGGGGGAGATCAGCCCCAGCATTTT	CASSLGGDQPQHF
TRBJ2-7	TRBV14	.	.	TGTGCCAGCAGCCCAGACAGAACGAGAACGTACGAGCAGTACTTC	CASSPDRTRTYEQYF
TRBJ2-1	TRBV11-3	TRBD1	.	TGTGCCAGCAGCACGCGGACAGGGGGCGCGAGTAATGAGCAGTTCTTC	CASSTRTGGASNEQFF
TRBJ1-2	TRBV25-1	.	.	TGTGCCAGCAGTGATAGGGCACTCTATGGCTACACCTTC	CASSDRALYGYTF
TRBJ2-6	TRBV9	.	.	TGTGCCAGCAGCGTTTCAGTGCAAACCGTACTCTCTGGGGCCAACGTCCTGACTTTC	CASSVSVQTVLSGANVLTF
TRBJ2-7	TRBV7-2	.	.	TGTGCCAGCAGCCTGGGACAAGACCTTTACGAGCAGTACTTC	CASSLGQDLYEQYF
TRBJ2-1	TRBV5-1	.	.	TGCGCCAGCCGATCCCTAAGTCAGAGAATCCATGAGCAGTTCTTC	CASRSLSQRIHEQFF
TRBJ2-5	TRBV15	.	.	TGTGCCACCAGCAGCTACACCCGCTCGGCCCAGTACTTC	CATSSYTRSAQYF
TRBJ1-6	TRBV19	.	.	TGTGCCAGTAGTGTACCGGGGTCCTTTTCACCCCTCCACTTT	CASSVPGSFSPLHF
TRBJ2-1	TRBV9	.	.	TGTGCCAGCAGCGTGGGGCTCCAGAATGAGCAGTTCTTC	CASSVGLQNEQFF
TRBJ2-1	TRBV11-3	.	.	TGTGCCAGCACGTGGGCAGGGTTGACACACAATGAGCAGTTCTTC	CASTWAGLTHNEQFF
TRBJ1-5	TRBV30	.	.	TGTGCCTGGAGTGTCGGGGGGAGGGGAGGCAATCAGCCCCAGCATTTT	CAWSVGGRGGNQPQHF
TRBJ1-2	TRBV15	TRBD1	.	TGTGCCACCAGCGGAAAAAACCGACCTTGGACAGGGGTTTTCTATGGCTACACCTTC	CATSGKNRPWTGVFYGYTF
TRBJ1-4	TRBV19	.	once	TGTGCCAGTAGGCCCGGGAGTAGAGGGAACTTTGAAAAACTGTTTTTT	CASRPGSRGNFEKLFF
TRBJ2-1	TRBV7-3	.	.	TGTGCCAGCAGCTTAAAGGGCGGCTACAATGAGCAGTTCTTC	CASSLKGGYNEQFF
TRBJ2-5	TRBV11-3	TRBD1	.	TGTGCCAGCAGGCAGACAGGGGGAGGAGAGACCCAGTACTTC	CASRQTGGGETQYF
TRBJ1-1	TRBV5-1	TRBD1	.	TGCGCCAGCAGCTTGGCAGGGGGAAAACTAAAGACTGAAGCTTTCTTT	CASSLAGGKLKTEAFF
TRBJ2-7	TRBV6-6	.	.	TGTGCCAGCAGTTACGACAGTCCCTACGAGCAGTACTTC	CASSYDSPYEQYF
TRBJ2-7	TRBV6-5	TRBD1	.	TGTGCCAGCAGGCCAAGCGGGACAGGGGGTTACGAGCAGTACTTC	CASRPSGTGGYEQYF
TRBJ1-2	TRBV6-5	.	.	TGTGCCAGCAGTTACTCGAAAGGATTTCGCTACACCTTC	CASSYSKGFRYTF
TRBJ1-2	TRBV5-4	.	.	TGTGCCAGCAGCTTGGGCGGGGGCGAGAGAAGGGGCTACACCTTC	CASSLGGGERRGYTF
TRBJ2-5	TRBV6-5	.	.	TGTGCCAGCAGTTACAGGGCTGTCCAAGAGACCCAGTACTTC	CASSYRAVQETQYF